The clone carrying this T cell receptor beta chain was observed once. The record originates from a study of blood T cell repertoires in COVID-19. Study in general: Sources were T cells, B-cell-depleted T cells, or PBMCs; the material itself was cDNA or gDNA.

In the original processing: Researchers report that nucleated cell counts were estimated from reference gene primer amplification. The method was immunoSEQ multiplex PCR; TCRdb's version includes in-frame clones alone and lacks a portion of them. V and J calls and clone size are as listed in that table; D and trimming were resolved from the DNA. The profile covers under 300,000 clones, with roughly 87% appearing a single time and more than 10% taken by the ten largest. Specimen: peripheral blood. This TCR was sampled from a human donor in a cohort sampled during active COVID-19.

Here the CDR3 reads CASSPRTSGNSYNEQFF. CDR3 DNA: TGTGCCAGTAGTCCCCGGACTAGCGGGAATTCCTACAATGAGCAGTTCTTC. The genes are TRBV19 and TRBJ2-1, with 12 bases identical to TRBD2. Unmatched junction bases numbered 6, after V lost 5 bases and J lost 1 base. Germline CDR1 and CDR2: LNHDA and SQIVND (reference sequence). This CDR3 comprises 17 residues.